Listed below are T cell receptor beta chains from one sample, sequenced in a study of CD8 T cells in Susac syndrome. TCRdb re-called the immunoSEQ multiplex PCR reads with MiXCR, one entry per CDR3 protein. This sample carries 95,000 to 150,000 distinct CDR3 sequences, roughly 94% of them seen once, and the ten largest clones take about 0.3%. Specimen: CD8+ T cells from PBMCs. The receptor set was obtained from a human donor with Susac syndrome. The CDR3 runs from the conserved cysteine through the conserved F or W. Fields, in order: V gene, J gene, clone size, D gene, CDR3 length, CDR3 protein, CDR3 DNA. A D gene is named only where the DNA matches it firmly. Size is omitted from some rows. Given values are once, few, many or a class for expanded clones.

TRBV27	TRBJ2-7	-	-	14	CASSSGTKGYEQYF	TGTGCCAGCAGTTCGGGGACAAAAGGCTACGAGCAGTACTTC
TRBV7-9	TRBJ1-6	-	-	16	CASRQSESSYNSPLHF	TGTGCCAGCAGGCAATCGGAGAGCTCCTATAATTCACCCCTCCACTTT
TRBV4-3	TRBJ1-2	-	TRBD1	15	CASSQDPQGVFGYTF	TGCGCCAGCAGCCAAGATCCACAGGGGGTATTTGGCTACACCTTC
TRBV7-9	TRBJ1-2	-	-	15	CASSLVDLGASGYTF	TGTGCCAGCAGCTTAGTGGATCTGGGGGCCAGCGGCTACACCTTC
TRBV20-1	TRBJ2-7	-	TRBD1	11	CSAGTAYEQYF	TGCAGTGCGGGGACAGCCTACGAGCAGTACTTC
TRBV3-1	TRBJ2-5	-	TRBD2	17	CASSQDRAGGQFRTQYF	TGTGCCAGCAGCCAAGATCGGGCGGGGGGCCAATTTAGGACCCAGTACTTC
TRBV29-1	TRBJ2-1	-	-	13	CSVEGGVYNEQFF	TGCAGCGTTGAGGGGGGCGTCTACAATGAGCAGTTCTTC
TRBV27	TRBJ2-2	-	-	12	CASSSYAGELFF	TGTGCCAGCAGTTCGTACGCCGGGGAGCTGTTTTTT
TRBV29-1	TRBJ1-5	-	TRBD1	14	CSAAGQGSGQPQHF	TGCAGCGCCGCGGGACAGGGATCGGGTCAGCCCCAGCATTTT
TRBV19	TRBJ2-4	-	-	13	CASTPVVGDIQYF	TGTGCCAGTACCCCGGTGGTGGGGGACATTCAGTACTTC
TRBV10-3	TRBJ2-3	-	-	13	CAISGSSADTQYF	TGTGCCATCAGTGGTTCTAGCGCAGATACGCAGTATTTT
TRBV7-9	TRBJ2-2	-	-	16	CASSSPLAHRTGELFF	TGTGCCAGCAGCTCCCCTCTAGCGCACCGCACCGGGGAGCTGTTTTTT
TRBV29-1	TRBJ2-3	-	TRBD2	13	CSAQLAGGYTQYF	TGCAGCGCGCAACTAGCGGGGGGCTATACGCAGTATTTT
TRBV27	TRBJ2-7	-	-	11	CASTNGYEQYF	TGTGCCAGCACCAACGGCTACGAGCAGTACTTC
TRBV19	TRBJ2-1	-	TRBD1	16	CASSPLRDRGLGEQFF	TGTGCCAGTAGTCCTCTGAGGGACAGGGGGCTCGGGGAGCAGTTCTTC
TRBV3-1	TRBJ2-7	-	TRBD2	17	CASSQALGGGISYEQYF	TGTGCCAGCAGCCAAGCGCTGGGGGGAGGGATCTCCTACGAGCAGTACTTC
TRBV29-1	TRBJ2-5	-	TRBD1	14	CSVELGDSQETQYF	TGCAGCGTTGAATTGGGGGACAGCCAAGAGACCCAGTACTTC
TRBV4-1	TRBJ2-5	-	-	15	CASSQREQEAETQYF	TGCGCCAGCAGCCAAAGGGAACAGGAAGCGGAGACCCAGTACTTC
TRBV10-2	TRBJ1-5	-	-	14	CATRQQGLNQPQHF	TGCGCCACCAGACAACAGGGACTCAATCAGCCCCAGCATTTT
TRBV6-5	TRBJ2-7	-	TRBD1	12	CASKGDSYEQYF	TGTGCCAGCAAGGGGGACAGCTACGAGCAGTACTTC
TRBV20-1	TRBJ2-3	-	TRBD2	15	CSASVRASGGDTQYF	TGCAGTGCTAGCGTCCGGGCTAGCGGGGGAGATACGCAGTATTTT
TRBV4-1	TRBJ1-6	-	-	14	CASSQVGSNSPLHF	TGCGCCAGCAGCCAAGTGGGGAGTAATTCACCCCTCCACTTT
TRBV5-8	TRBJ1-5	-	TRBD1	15	CASSFGTGVNQPQHF	TGTGCCAGCAGCTTCGGGACAGGGGTAAATCAGCCCCAGCATTTT
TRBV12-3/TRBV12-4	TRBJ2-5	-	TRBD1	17	CASSQKTDRAYGETQYF	TGTGCCAGCAGTCAGAAGACCGACAGGGCCTACGGGGAGACCCAGTACTTC
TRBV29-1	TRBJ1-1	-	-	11	CSVSRDTEAFF	TGCAGCGTTAGCCGTGACACTGAAGCTTTCTTT
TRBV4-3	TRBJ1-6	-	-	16	CASSHAQGDLGSPLHF	TGCGCCAGCAGCCACGCACAAGGGGACCTGGGTTCACCCCTCCACTTT
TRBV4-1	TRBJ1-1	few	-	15	CASSQGGTANTEAFF	TGCGCCAGCAGCCAAGGAGGGACCGCGAACACTGAAGCTTTCTTT
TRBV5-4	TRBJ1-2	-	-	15	CASSPRGGQAYGYTF	TGTGCCAGCAGCCCCCGTGGGGGACAAGCCTATGGCTACACCTTC
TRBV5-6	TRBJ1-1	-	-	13	CASSWGADSEAFF	TGTGCCAGCAGCTGGGGGGCCGACTCTGAAGCTTTCTTT
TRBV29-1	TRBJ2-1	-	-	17	CSVDRTQLAHSYNEQFF	TGCAGCGTTGACCGTACGCAACTAGCTCACTCCTACAATGAGCAGTTCTTC
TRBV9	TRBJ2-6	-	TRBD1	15	CASSHTGAGANVLTF	TGTGCCAGCAGCCACACAGGGGCTGGGGCCAACGTCCTGACTTTC
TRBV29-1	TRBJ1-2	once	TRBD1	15	CSVLEDRGNNYGYTF	TGCAGCGTCCTCGAGGACAGGGGAAACAACTATGGCTACACCTTC
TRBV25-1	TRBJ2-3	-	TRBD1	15	CASSSDRGGTDTQYF	TGTGCCAGCAGTTCCGACAGGGGAGGCACAGATACGCAGTATTTT
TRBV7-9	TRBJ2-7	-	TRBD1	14	CASSHRDRGYEQYF	TGTGCCAGCAGCCACCGGGACAGGGGGTACGAGCAGTACTTC
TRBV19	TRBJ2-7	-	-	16	CASSIRELATEGEQYF	TGTGCCAGTAGTATAAGGGAACTAGCTACCGAGGGCGAGCAGTACTTC
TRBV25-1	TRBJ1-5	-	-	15	CASSDATDSNQPQHF	TGTGCCAGCAGTGACGCGACCGATAGCAATCAGCCCCAGCATTTT
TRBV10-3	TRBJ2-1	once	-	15	CAISEPSSARNEQFF	TGTGCCATCAGTGAGCCCTCATCGGCGCGCAATGAGCAGTTCTTC
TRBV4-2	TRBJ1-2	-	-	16	CASSQEKTSGYYGYTF	TGTGCCAGCAGCCAAGAGAAGACCTCGGGGTACTATGGCTACACCTTC
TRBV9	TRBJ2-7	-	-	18	CASSVGGGSGWTSYEQYF	TGTGCCAGCAGCGTAGGGGGAGGATCCGGGTGGACCTCCTACGAGCAGTACTTC
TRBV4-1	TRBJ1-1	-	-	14	CASSQEPRNTEAFF	TGCGCCAGCAGCCAAGAACCTAGGAACACTGAAGCTTTCTTT
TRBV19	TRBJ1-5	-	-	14	CASSILQPNQPQHF	TGTGCCAGTAGTATTTTACAACCTAATCAGCCCCAGCATTTT
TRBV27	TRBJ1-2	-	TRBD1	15	CASSSQDREDYGYTF	TGTGCCAGCAGTTCCCAGGACAGGGAGGACTATGGCTACACCTTC
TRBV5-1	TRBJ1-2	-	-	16	CASSPQLRTDLDGYTF	TGCGCCAGCAGCCCCCAACTTCGGACCGATCTGGATGGCTACACCTTC
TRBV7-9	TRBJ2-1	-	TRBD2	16	CASSLANSGVYNEQFF	TGTGCCAGCAGCTTAGCAAATAGCGGGGTTTACAATGAGCAGTTCTTC
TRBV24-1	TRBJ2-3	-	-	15	CATSNPLTGTDTQYF	TGTGCCACCAGTAACCCCTTGACAGGAACAGATACGCAGTATTTT
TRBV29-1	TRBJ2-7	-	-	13	CSVVGGPSYEQYF	TGCAGCGTTGTTGGGGGGCCCTCCTACGAGCAGTACTTC
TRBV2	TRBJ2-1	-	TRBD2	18	CASSEGASGGPRYNEQFF	TGTGCCAGCAGTGAGGGGGCTAGCGGGGGGCCACGGTACAATGAGCAGTTCTTC
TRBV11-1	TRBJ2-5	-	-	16	CASSLVPRGVQETQYF	TGTGCCAGCAGCTTAGTCCCCAGGGGCGTTCAAGAGACCCAGTACTTC
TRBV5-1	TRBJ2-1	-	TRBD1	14	CASRPPGGNNEQFF	TGCGCCAGCAGACCTCCAGGGGGAAACAATGAGCAGTTCTTC
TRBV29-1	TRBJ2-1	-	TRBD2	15	CSVEAGGGPRTEQFF	TGCAGCGTTGAAGCCGGGGGGGGGCCTCGTACTGAGCAGTTCTTC
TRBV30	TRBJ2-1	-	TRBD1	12	CAWSATGDEQFF	TGTGCCTGGAGTGCCACAGGGGATGAGCAGTTCTTC
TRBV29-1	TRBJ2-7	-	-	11	CSVEISYEQYF	TGCAGCGTTGAGATCTCCTACGAGCAGTACTTC
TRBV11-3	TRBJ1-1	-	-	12	CASSVGYTEAFF	TGTGCCAGCAGCGTTGGTTACACTGAAGCTTTCTTT
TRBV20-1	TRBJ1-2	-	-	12	CSTDNHGGGYTF	TGCAGTACAGACAATCACGGCGGGGGCTACACCTTC
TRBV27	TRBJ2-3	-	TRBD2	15	CASTALAVSTDTQYF	TGTGCCAGCACTGCCCTAGCGGTGAGCACAGATACGCAGTATTTT
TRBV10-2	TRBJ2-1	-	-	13	CASGWTLNNEQFF	TGCGCCAGCGGTTGGACGCTGAACAATGAGCAGTTCTTC
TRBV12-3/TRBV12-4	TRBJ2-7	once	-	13	CASSFGGANEQYF	TGTGCCAGCAGTTTTGGGGGGGCCAACGAGCAGTACTTC
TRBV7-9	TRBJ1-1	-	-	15	CASSLEGRQDTEAFF	TGTGCCAGCAGCTTAGAGGGTAGGCAGGACACTGAAGCTTTCTTT
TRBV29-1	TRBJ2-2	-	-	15	CSVETERTDTGELFF	TGCAGCGTTGAAACTGAGAGAACGGACACCGGGGAGCTGTTTTTT